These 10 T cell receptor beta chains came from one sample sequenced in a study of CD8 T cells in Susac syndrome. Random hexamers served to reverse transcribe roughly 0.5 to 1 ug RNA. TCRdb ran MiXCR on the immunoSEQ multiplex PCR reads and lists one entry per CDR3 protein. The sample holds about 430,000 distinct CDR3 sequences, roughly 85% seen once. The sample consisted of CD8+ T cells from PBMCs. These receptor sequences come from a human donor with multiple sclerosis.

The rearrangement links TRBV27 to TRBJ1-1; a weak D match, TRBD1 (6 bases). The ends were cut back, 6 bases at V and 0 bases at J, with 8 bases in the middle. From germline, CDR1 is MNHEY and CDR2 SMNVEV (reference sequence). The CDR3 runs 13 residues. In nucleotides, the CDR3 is TGTGCCAGCAGGGGACACTTGAACACTGAAGCTTTCTTT. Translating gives CASRGHLNTEAFF.

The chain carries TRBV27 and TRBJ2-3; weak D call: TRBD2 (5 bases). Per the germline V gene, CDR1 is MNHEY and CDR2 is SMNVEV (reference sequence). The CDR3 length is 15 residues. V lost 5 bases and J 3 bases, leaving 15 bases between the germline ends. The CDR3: CASSPPRALTDTQYF. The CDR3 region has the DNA TGTGCCAGCAGTCCGCCGCGGGCGTTAACAGATACGCAGTATTTT.

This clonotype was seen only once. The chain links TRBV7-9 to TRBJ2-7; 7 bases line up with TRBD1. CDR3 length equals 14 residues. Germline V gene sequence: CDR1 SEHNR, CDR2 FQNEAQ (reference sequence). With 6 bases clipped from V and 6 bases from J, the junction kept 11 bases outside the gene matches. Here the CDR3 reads CASSHGQAAPEQYF. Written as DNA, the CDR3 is TGTGCCAGCAGTCACGGACAGGCGGCCCCCGAGCAGTACTTC.

In nucleotides, the CDR3 is TGTGCCAGCAGCCGTCCGGGGGAAGAAGCTTTCTTT. Amino acids: CASSRPGEEAFF. V and J are TRBV7-6 and TRBJ1-1, with D perhaps matching TRBD1 (5 bases). This CDR3 contains 12 residues. V dropped 5 bases and J dropped 8 bases, with 12 bases sitting between them. Germline V gene lookup returns CDR1 SGHVS and CDR2 FNYEAQ.

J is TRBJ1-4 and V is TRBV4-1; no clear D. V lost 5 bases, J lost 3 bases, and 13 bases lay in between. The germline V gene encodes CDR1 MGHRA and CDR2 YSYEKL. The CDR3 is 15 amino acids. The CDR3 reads CASSAPGWANEKLFF. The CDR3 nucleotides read TGCGCCAGCAGCGCCCCAGGTTGGGCTAATGAAAAACTGTTTTTT.

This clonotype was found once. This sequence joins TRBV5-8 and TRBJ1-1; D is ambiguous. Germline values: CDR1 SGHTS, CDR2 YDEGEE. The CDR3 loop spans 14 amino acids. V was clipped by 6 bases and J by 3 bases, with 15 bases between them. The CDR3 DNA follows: TGTGCCAGCAACCCCAGTTTTTACGACACTGAAGCTTTCTTT. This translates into CASNPSFYDTEAFF.

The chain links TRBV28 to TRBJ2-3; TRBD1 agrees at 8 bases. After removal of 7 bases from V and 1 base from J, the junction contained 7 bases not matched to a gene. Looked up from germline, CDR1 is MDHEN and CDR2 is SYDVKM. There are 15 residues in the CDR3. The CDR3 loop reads CASTLGDRRTDTQYF. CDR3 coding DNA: TGTGCCAGCACCCTTGGGGACAGGCGCACAGATACGCAGTATTTT.

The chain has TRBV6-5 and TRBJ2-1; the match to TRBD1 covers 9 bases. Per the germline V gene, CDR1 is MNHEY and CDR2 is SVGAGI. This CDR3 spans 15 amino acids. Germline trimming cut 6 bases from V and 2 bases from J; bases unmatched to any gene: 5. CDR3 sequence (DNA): TGTGCCAGCAGGACCGGGACAGGGCCCTACAATGAGCAGTTCTTC. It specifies CASRTGTGPYNEQFF.

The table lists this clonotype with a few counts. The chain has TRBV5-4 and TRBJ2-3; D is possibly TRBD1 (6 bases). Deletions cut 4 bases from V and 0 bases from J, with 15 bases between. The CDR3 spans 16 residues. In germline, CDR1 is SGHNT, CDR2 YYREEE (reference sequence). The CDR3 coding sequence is TGTGCCAGCAGCCCAGGGGTCCAGCCCAGCACAGATACGCAGTATTTT. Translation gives CASSPGVQPSTDTQYF. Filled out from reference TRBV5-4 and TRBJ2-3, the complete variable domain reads ETGVTQSPTHLIKTRGQQVTLRCSSQSGHNTVSWYQQALGQGPQFIFQYYREEENGRGNFPPRFSGLQFPNYSSELNVNALELDDSALYLCASSPGVQPSTDTQYFGPGTRLTVL.

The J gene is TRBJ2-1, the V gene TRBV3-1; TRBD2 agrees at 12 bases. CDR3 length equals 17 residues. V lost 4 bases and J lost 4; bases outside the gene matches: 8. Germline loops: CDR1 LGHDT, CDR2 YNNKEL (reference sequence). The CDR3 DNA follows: TGTGCCAGCAGCCCCCGGACTAGCGGGGCCGCTTACAATGAGCAGTTCTTC. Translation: CASSPRTSGAAYNEQFF.